This T cell receptor (beta chain) was observed in a study of CD8 T cells in ankylosing spondylitis. Study outcomes and limitations: The study looked at matched synovial fluid samples from ankylosing spondylitis patients. Disease-linked clones were reported to be significantly enriched there. Made up of eight highly homologous variants, a TCR beta motif appeared characteristic of ankylosing spondylitis blood. Several of the motif variants were reported before in synovial fluid and blood from reactive arthritis.

About this clonotype: Its antigen is unknown.

With molecular barcodes, quantitative 5'-RACE was used to make the TCR beta libraries. TCRdb re-derived calls from the 5' RACE reads in MiXCR, one entry per CDR3 protein. Among 350,000 to 450,000 distinct CDR3 sequences listed, 20% were seen once. The germline CDR1 and CDR2 sequences are SGHVS and FQNEAQ. The CDR3 is made up of 14 amino acids. V lost 5 bases, J lost 8 bases, and 16 bases lay in between. Sequenced: blood, either unsorted or a sorted T cell fraction (not recorded which). J is TRBJ2-4 and V is TRBV7-8; TRBD2 might be the D (5 bases). This TCR was recovered from a male donor with ankylosing spondylitis or in good health (not recorded which). CDR3 amino acids: CASSEGLGWDIQYF. The CDR3 DNA is TGTGCCAGCAGCGAAGGACTGGGTTGGGACATTCAGTACTTC.